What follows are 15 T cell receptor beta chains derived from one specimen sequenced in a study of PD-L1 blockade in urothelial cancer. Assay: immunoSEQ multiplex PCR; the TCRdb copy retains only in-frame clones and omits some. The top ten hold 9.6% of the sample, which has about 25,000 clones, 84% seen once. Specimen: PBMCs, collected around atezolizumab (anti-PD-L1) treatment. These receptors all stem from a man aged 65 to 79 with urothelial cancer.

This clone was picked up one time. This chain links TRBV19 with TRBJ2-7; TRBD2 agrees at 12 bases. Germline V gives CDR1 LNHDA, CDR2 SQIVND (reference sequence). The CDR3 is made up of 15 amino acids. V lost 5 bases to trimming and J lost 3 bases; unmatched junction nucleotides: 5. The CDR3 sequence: CASSALAGGLYEQYF. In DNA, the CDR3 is TGTGCCAGTAGTGCCCTAGCGGGAGGGCTCTACGAGCAGTACTTC.

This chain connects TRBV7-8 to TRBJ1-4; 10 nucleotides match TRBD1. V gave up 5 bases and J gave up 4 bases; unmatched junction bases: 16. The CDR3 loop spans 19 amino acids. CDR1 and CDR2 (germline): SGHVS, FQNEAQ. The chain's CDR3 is CASSKRASGTGVINEKLFF. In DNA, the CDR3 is TGTGCCAGCAGCAAAAGAGCGTCCGGGACAGGGGTGATTAATGAAAAACTGTTTTTT.

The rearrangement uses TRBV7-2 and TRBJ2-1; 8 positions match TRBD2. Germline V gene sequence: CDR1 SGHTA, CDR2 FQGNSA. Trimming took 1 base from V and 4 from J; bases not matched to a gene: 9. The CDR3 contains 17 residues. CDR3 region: CASSLDSAGGGYNEQFF. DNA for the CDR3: TGTGCCAGCAGCTTAGATTCGGCGGGAGGTGGGTACAATGAGCAGTTCTTC.

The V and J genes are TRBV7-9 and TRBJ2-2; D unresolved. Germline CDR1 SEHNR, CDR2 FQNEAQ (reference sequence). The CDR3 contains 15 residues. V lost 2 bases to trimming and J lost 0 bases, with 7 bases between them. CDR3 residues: CASSLLHANTGELFF. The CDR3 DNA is TGTGCCAGCAGCTTATTACATGCGAACACCGGGGAGCTGTTTTTT.

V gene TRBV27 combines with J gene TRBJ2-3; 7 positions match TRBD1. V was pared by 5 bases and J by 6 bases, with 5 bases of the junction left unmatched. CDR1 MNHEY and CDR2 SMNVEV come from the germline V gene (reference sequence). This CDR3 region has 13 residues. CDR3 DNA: TGTGCCAGCAGTCCACAGGGGCGGGATACGCAGTATTTT. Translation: CASSPQGRDTQYF.

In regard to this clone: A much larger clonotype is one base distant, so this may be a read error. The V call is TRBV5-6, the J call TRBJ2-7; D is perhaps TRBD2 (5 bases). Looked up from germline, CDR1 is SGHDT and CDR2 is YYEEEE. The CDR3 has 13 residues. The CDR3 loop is CVSSLDSSYEQYF. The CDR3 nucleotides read TGTGTCAGCAGCTTGGACTCCTCCTACGAGCAGTACTTC. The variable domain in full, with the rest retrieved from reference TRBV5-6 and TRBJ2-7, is DAGVTQSPTHLIKTRGQQVTLRCSPKSGHDTVSWYQQALGQGPQFIFQYYEEEERQRGNFPDRFSGHQFPNYSSELNVNALLLGDSALYLCVSSLDSSYEQYFGPGTRLTVT.

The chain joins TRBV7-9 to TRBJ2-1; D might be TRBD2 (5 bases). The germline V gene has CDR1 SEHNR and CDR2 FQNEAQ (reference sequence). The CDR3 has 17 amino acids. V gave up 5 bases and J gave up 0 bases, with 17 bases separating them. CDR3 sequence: CASSPLGSVSSYNEQFF. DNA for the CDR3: TGTGCCAGCAGCCCCCTTGGTAGCGTCAGCTCCTACAATGAGCAGTTCTTC.

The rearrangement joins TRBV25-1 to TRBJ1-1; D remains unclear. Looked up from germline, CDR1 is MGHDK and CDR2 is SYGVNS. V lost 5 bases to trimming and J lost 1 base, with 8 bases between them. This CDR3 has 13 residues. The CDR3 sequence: CASSTATNTEAFF. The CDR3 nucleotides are TGTGCCAGCAGTACAGCAACGAACACTGAAGCTTTCTTT.

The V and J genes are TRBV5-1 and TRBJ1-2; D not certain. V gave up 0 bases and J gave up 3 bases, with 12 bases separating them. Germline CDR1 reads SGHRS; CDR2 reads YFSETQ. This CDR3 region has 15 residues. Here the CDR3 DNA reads TGCGCCAGCAGCTTGGTCGGAGCCGATTACTATGGCTACACCTTC. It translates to CASSLVGADYYGYTF.

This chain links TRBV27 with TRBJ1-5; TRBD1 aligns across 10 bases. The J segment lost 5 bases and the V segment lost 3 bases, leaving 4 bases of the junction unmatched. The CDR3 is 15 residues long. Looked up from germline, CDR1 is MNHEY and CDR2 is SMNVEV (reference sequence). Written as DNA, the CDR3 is TGTGCCAGCAGTTTGAGGACAGGGGGACATCAGCCCCAGCATTTT. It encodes CASSLRTGGHQPQHF.

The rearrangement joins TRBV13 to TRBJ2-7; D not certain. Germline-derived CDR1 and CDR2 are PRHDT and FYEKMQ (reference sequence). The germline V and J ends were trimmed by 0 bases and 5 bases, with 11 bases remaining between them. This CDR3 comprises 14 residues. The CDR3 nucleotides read TGTGCCAGCAGCTTAGGCCTAGGTCCCCACGAGCAGTACTTC. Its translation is CASSLGLGPHEQYF.

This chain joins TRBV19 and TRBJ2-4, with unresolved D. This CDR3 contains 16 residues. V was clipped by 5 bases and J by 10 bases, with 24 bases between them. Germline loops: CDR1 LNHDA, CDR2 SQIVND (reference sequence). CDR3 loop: CASSPLWQVDPSIQYF. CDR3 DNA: TGTGCCAGTAGTCCCCTGTGGCAGGTGGATCCCTCTATTCAGTACTTC.

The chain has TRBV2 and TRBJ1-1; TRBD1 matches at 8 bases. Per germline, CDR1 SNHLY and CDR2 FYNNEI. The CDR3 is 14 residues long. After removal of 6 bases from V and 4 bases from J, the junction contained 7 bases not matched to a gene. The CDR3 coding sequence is TGTGCCAGCAGGAAGACAGGGGAGGGCACTGAAGCTTTCTTT. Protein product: CASRKTGEGTEAFF.

In DNA, the CDR3 is TGCGCCAGCAGCCGAAGCGGGGGGGAGGAGACCCAGTACTTC. Translation: CASSRSGGEETQYF. This rearrangement joins TRBV5-1 to TRBJ2-5; 10 nucleotides align to TRBD2. This CDR3 contains 14 residues. With V trimmed by 4 bases and J by 5 bases, 5 bases remained unmatched. Germline-derived CDR1 and CDR2 are SGHRS and YFSETQ.

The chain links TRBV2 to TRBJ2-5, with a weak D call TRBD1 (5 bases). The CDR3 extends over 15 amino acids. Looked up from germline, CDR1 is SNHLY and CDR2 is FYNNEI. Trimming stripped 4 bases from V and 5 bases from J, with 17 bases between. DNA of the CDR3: TGTGCCAGCAGTGTTTCAGGGCGGTTGGGGGAGACCCAGTACTTC. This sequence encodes CASSVSGRLGETQYF.